A single sample gave rise to the 21 T cell receptor beta chains below, sequenced in a study of T cell responses to AZD1222 COVID-19 vaccine. Repertoires were generated with immunoSEQ multiplex PCR, while TCRdb's copy carries only in-frame clones and drops some. The table shows about 130,000 clones, with more than 70% occurring only once. The source material was peripheral blood, sampled on day 0 of AZD1222 vaccination. All receptors derive from an adult in good health.

This chain links TRBV18 with TRBJ2-7; 7 nucleotides align to TRBD1. Germline V gene lookup returns CDR1 KGHSH and CDR2 LQKENI. This CDR3 has 13 residues. With 3 bases clipped from V and 5 bases from J, the junction kept 4 bases outside the gene matches. This chain's CDR3 is CASSPNDRDEQYF. In nucleotides, the CDR3 is TGTGCCAGCTCACCCAACGACAGGGACGAGCAGTACTTC.

The chain links TRBV30 to TRBJ1-4; D might be TRBD1 (5 bases). CDR3 length: 13 residues. The ends were cut back, 4 bases at V and 6 bases at J, with 12 bases in the middle. CDR1 is GTSNPN, CDR2 SVGIG, per germline (reference sequence). CDR3 coding DNA: TGTGCCTGGACGGCAGGGCCTTATGAAAAACTGTTTTTT. Translated: CAWTAGPYEKLFF. The full variable domain, in which reference TRBV30 and TRBJ1-4 provide the parts outside the CDR3, is SQTIHQWPATLVQPVGSPLSLECTVEGTSNPNLYWYRQAAGRGLQLLFYSVGIGQISSEVPQNLSASRPQDRQFILSSKKLLLSDSGFYLCAWTAGPYEKLFFGSGTQLSVL.

This chain uses TRBV18 with TRBJ1-5; D ambiguous. Germline CDR1 and CDR2: KGHSH and LQKENI. V lost 5 bases and J lost 1, with 6 bases in between. The CDR3 runs to 13 residues. CDR3 in amino acids: CASSSDSNQPQHF. CDR3 DNA sequence: TGTGCCAGCTCATCGGACAGCAATCAGCCCCAGCATTTT.

This chain connects TRBV19 to TRBJ1-5, with 9 bases matching TRBD1. This CDR3 has 16 amino acids. With V trimmed by 6 bases and J by 6 bases, 12 bases remained unmatched. Germline-derived CDR1 and CDR2 are LNHDA and SQIVND (reference sequence). In DNA form, the CDR3 reads TGTGCCAGTAGACCATCCCGGGACAGGGAACTTCAGCCCCAGCATTTT. This gives the protein CASRPSRDRELQPQHF.

This clone was detected a few times. The chain uses TRBV9 and TRBJ2-7; D is ambiguous. V lost 0 bases, J lost 6 bases, and 13 bases lay in between. There are 14 residues in the CDR3. Germline CDR1 SGDLS, CDR2 YYNGEE. The CDR3 sequence is CASSVAHYPGEQYF. Here the CDR3 DNA reads TGTGCCAGCAGCGTAGCCCATTACCCCGGCGAGCAGTACTTC.

J is TRBJ1-1 and V is TRBV11-2; possibly TRBD1 for D (5 bases). Trimming removed 6 bases at V and 1 base at J, with 18 bases between. Germline V gene lookup returns CDR1 SGHAT and CDR2 FQNNGV. This CDR3 comprises 16 residues. The CDR3 protein is CASRRPGRARNTEAFF. CDR3 bases: TGTGCCAGCAGACGACCGGGACGGGCAAGGAACACTGAAGCTTTCTTT.

The V gene is TRBV6-5, the J gene TRBJ1-4, with 7 bases matching TRBD1. CDR1 MNHEY and CDR2 SVGAGI come from the germline V gene. The CDR3 loop spans 15 amino acids. The V segment lost 0 bases and the J segment 7 bases; nucleotides outside the gene matches: 5. CDR3 protein: CASSYSGGDSEKLFF. In DNA, the CDR3 is TGTGCCAGCAGTTACTCCGGGGGGGACAGTGAAAAACTGTTTTTT.

This clone was seen a single time. Here the CDR3 reads CASNGGAYRDQHF. The CDR3 DNA reads TGTGCCAGCAACGGGGGGGCCTACCGGGACCAGCATTTT. The rearrangement uses TRBV6-5 and TRBJ1-5; TRBD1 is a possible D gene (6 bases). Trimming removed 7 bases from V and 12 bases from J, with 19 bases in between. Germline V gene lookup returns CDR1 MNHEY and CDR2 SVGAGI. The CDR3 covers 13 residues.

V is TRBV6-2 or TRBV6-3 and J is TRBJ2-7, with D perhaps being TRBD1 or TRBD2 (5 bases each). CDR3 length equals 15 residues. V shed 2 bases and J shed 5 bases, with 16 bases lying between them. Germline lookup yields CDR1 MNHEY and CDR2 SVGEGT. The CDR3 DNA sequence: TGTGCCAGCAGTTACCCGGGGCTGACACAGGACGAGCAGTACTTC. It specifies CASSYPGLTQDEQYF.

V gene TRBV24-1 combines with J gene TRBJ1-5; D is perhaps TRBD1 (6 bases). Germline V gene sequence: CDR1 KGHDR, CDR2 SFDVKD. This CDR3 spans 12 amino acids. V lost 9 bases and J 3 bases, leaving 8 bases between the germline ends. CDR3 amino acids: CATGQPNQPQHF. The CDR3 DNA follows: TGTGCCACCGGACAGCCCAATCAGCCCCAGCATTTT.

This clone appeared a few times. The rearrangement joins TRBV30 to TRBJ1-2; D remains unclear. Germline V CDR1 and CDR2: GTSNPN, SVGIG (reference sequence). The germline V and J ends were trimmed by 2 bases and 6 bases, with 10 bases remaining between them. This CDR3 has 12 amino acids. DNA for the CDR3: TGTGCCTGGAGTCGAGGGAGAGATGGCTACACCTTC. This encodes CAWSRGRDGYTF.

The chain couples TRBV6-5 to TRBJ1-2; D remains unclear. There are 13 residues in the CDR3. Germline values: CDR1 MNHEY, CDR2 SVGAGI. V was shortened by 7 bases and J by 1 base, with 10 bases between the two germline ends. CDR3: CASIIQSNYGYTF. The CDR3, as DNA: TGTGCCAGCATCATACAGAGTAACTATGGCTACACCTTC.

This chain uses TRBV12-3 or TRBV12-4 with TRBJ1-2; D not resolved. The CDR3 is 12 amino acids. Trimming stripped 5 bases from V and 4 bases from J, with 8 bases between. The CDR3 DNA follows: TGTGCCAGCAGTCCGCTAATCTATGGCTACACCTTC. Protein product: CASSPLIYGYTF.

The chain couples TRBV27 to TRBJ1-5; possibly TRBD1 for D (5 bases). The CDR3 length is 13 residues. V was trimmed by 3 bases and J by 7 bases, leaving 10 bases between them. Germline values: CDR1 MNHEY, CDR2 SMNVEV (reference sequence). The CDR3 DNA sequence: TGTGCCAGCAGTTTTAGAAGGGGCCAGCCCCAGCATTTT. Translating gives CASSFRRGQPQHF.

The chain uses TRBV9 and TRBJ1-1; a possible D gene is TRBD1 (6 bases). The CDR3 consists of 15 residues. The germline CDR1 and CDR2 sequences are SGDLS and YYNGEE. Trimming pared 4 bases from V and 2 bases from J, leaving 15 bases between. The CDR3 protein is CASSTSQGPNTEAFF. The CDR3 nucleotides read TGTGCCAGCAGCACCAGTCAGGGGCCTAACACTGAAGCTTTCTTT.

The chain carries TRBV24-1 and TRBJ2-7; TRBD2 matches at 11 bases. The CDR3 covers 18 residues. The ends lost 5 bases at V and 5 bases at J; junction bases unmatched: 16. Per the germline V gene, CDR1 is KGHDR and CDR2 is SFDVKD. The CDR3 reads CATSVPGLAASPYDEQYF. The DNA of the CDR3 is TGTGCCACCAGTGTCCCGGGACTAGCGGCCTCCCCCTATGACGAGCAGTACTTC.

The chain couples TRBV29-1 to TRBJ1-1; TRBD1 agrees at 8 bases. Per germline, CDR1 SQVTM and CDR2 ANQGSEA. Trimming at V came to 8 bases and at J to 6 bases, leaving 17 bases not matched to a gene. CDR3 size: 15 residues. CDR3 residues: CSLTTLRDRRSEAFF. CDR3 sequence (DNA): TGCAGCCTCACTACCCTCCGGGACAGGAGGTCTGAAGCTTTCTTT.

This CDR3 is CASGGTASTDTQYF. The DNA for the CDR3 is TGTGCCAGCGGTGGGACAGCTAGCACAGATACGCAGTATTTT. The chain links TRBV27 to TRBJ2-3; TRBD1 matches 7 bases. The CDR3 has 14 amino acids. Per germline, CDR1 MNHEY and CDR2 SMNVEV (reference sequence). Trimming took 8 bases from V and 0 from J; bases not matched to a gene: 5.

This chain links TRBV5-6 with TRBJ2-1; 11 bases fit TRBD2. CDR1 and CDR2 from the germline V gene are SGHDT and YYEEEE. V lost 3 bases to trimming and J lost 0 bases; unmatched junction nucleotides: 8. This CDR3 region has 18 residues. The CDR3 region is CASSSLAGVSLSYNEQFF. Here the CDR3 DNA reads TGTGCCAGCAGCTCACTAGCGGGGGTGTCCCTCTCCTACAATGAGCAGTTCTTC.

This chain links TRBV3-1 (or the pseudogene TRBV3-2) with TRBJ2-1; D perhaps matches TRBD2 (6 bases). Germline CDR1 is LGHDT and CDR2 is YNNKEL (reference sequence). V lost 0 bases, J lost 7 bases, and 13 bases lay in between. The CDR3 extends over 15 amino acids. Here the CDR3 reads CASSQEAGLGNEQFF. CDR3 bases: TGTGCCAGCAGCCAAGAAGCGGGTCTGGGGAATGAGCAGTTCTTC.

The chain couples TRBV19 to TRBJ1-5; D is uncertain. V was trimmed by 4 bases and J by 2 bases, leaving 12 bases between them. The CDR3 extends over 15 amino acids. Germline loops: CDR1 LNHDA, CDR2 SQIVND (reference sequence). CDR3 loop: CASSTNGLGNQPQHF. The CDR3 DNA is TGTGCCAGTAGTACGAACGGACTCGGCAATCAGCCCCAGCATTTT.